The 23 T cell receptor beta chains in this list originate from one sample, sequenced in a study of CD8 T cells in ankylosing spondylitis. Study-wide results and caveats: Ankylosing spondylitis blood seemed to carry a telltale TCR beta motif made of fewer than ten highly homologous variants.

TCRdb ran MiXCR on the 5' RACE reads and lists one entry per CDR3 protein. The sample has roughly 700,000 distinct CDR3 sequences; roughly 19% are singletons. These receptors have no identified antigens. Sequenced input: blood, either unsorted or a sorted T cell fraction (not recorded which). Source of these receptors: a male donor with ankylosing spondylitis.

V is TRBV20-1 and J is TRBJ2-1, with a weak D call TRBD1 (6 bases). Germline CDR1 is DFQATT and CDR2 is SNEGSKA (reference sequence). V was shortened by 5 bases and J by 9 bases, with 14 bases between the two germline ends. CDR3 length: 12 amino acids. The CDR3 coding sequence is TGCAGTGCTCGAGGGGGTGGCGGTGAGCAGTTCTTC. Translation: CSARGGGGEQFF.

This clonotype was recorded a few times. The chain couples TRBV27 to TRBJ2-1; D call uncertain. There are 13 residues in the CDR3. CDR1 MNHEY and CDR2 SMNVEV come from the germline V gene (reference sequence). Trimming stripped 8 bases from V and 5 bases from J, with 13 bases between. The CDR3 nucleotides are TGTGCCAGCTCATGGACCTACCACAATGAGCAGTTCTTC. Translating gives CASSWTYHNEQFF.

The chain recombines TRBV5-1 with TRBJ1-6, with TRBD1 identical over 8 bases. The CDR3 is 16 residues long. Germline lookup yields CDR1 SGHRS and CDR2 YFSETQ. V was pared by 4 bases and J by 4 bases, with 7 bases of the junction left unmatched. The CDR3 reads CASSPTDRGYNSPLHF. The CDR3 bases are TGCGCCAGCAGCCCTACCGACAGGGGTTATAATTCACCCCTCCACTTT.

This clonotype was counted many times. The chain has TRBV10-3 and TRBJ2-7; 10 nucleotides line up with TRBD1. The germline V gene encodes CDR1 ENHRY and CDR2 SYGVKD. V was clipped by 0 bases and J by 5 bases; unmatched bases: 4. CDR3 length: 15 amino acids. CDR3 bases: TGTGCCATCAGTGAGTCAATCGGACAGGGGGACGAGCAGTACTTC. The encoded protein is CAISESIGQGDEQYF.

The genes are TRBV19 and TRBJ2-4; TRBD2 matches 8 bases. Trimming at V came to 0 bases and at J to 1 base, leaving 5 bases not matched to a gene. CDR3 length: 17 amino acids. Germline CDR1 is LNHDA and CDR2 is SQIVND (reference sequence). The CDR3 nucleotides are TGTGCCAGTAGTATAGATTTCGGGGGGGGGGCCAAAAACATTCAGTACTTC. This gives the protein CASSIDFGGGAKNIQYF.

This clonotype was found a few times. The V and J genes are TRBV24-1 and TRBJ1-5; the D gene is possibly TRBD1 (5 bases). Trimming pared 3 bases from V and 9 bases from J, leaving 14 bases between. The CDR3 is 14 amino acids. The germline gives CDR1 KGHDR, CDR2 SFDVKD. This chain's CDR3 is CATSDRDSWGPQHF. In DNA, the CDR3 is TGTGCCACCAGTGATCGGGACTCCTGGGGGCCCCAGCATTTT.

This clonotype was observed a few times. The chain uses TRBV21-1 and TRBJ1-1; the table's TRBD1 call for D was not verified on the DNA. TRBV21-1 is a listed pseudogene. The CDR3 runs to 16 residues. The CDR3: CASSKANRGRRTEAFF. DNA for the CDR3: TGTGCCAGCAGCAAAGCGAACAGGGGGCGTCGGACTGAAGCTTTCTTT.

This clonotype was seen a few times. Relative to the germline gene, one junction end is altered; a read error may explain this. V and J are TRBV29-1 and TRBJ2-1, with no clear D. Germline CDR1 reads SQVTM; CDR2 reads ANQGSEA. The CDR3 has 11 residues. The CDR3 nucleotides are TGCAGCGTTGCCCCCTACGATGAGCAGTTCTTC. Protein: CSVAPYDEQFF.

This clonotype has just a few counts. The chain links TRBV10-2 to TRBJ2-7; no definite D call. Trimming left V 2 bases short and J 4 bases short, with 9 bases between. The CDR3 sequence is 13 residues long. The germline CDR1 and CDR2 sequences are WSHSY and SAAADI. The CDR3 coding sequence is TGCGCCAGCAGTGAGGCCCCGCAGTACGAGCAGTACTTC. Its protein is CASSEAPQYEQYF.

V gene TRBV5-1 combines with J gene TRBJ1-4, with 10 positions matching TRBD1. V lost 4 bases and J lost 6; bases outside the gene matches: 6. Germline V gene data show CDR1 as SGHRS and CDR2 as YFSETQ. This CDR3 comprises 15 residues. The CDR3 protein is CASSREGQGYEKLFF. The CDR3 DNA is TGCGCCAGCAGCAGGGAGGGACAGGGGTATGAAAAACTGTTTTTT.

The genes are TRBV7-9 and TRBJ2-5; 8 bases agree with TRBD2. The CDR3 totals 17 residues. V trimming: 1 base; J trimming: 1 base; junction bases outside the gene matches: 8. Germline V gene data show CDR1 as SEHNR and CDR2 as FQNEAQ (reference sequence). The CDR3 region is CASSLGRLAGPQETQYF. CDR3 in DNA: TGTGCCAGCAGCTTAGGCCGGCTAGCGGGCCCCCAAGAGACCCAGTACTTC.

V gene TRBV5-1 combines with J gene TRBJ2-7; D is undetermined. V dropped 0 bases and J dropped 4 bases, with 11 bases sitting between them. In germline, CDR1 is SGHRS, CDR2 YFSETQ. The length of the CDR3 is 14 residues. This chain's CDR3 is CASSLGLARYEQYF. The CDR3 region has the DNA TGCGCCAGCAGCTTGGGATTAGCTCGGTACGAGCAGTACTTC.

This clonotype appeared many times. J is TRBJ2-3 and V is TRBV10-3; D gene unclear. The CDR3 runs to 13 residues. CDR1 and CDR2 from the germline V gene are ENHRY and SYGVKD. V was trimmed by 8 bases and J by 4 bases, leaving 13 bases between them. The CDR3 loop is CAIGQVVSDTQYF. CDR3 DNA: TGTGCCATCGGCCAGGTTGTGTCAGATACGCAGTATTTT.

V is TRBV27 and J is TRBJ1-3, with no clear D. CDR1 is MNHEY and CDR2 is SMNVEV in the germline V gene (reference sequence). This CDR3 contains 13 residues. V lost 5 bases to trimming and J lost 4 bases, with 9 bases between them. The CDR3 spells CASSPDAGNTIYF. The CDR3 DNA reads TGTGCCAGCAGTCCGGACGCCGGAAACACCATATATTTT.

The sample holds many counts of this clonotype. As DNA, the CDR3 is TGTGCCAGCAGCAAAACTAGCGGGATGTTAGCTGGGGCCAACGTCCTGACTTTC. Translated: CASSKTSGMLAGANVLTF. The genes are TRBV7-8 and TRBJ2-6, with 10 nucleotides matching TRBD2. The CDR3 spans 18 residues. CDR1 and CDR2 from the germline V gene are SGHVS and FQNEAQ. V lost 5 bases and J lost 2; bases outside the gene matches: 9.

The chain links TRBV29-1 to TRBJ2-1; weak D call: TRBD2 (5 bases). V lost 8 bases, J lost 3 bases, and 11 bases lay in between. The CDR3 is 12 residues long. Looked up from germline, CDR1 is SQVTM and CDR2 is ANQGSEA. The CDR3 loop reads CSFLANYNEQFF. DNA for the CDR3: TGCAGCTTCCTAGCCAACTACAATGAGCAGTTCTTC.

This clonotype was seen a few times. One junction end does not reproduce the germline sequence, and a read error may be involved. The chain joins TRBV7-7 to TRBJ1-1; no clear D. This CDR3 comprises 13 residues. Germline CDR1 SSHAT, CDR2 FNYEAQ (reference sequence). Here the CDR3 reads CASSFTRDTEAFF. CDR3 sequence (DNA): TGTGCTAGCAGCTTCACCCGGGACACTGAAGCTTTCTTT.

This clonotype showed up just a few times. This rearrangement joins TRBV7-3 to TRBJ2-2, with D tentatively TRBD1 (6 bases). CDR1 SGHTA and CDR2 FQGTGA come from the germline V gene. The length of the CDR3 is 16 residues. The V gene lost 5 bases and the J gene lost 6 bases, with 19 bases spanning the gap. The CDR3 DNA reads TGTGCCAGCAGCCGGATTGGGACAACGAGTCCCGGGGAGCTGTTTTTT. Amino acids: CASSRIGTTSPGELFF.

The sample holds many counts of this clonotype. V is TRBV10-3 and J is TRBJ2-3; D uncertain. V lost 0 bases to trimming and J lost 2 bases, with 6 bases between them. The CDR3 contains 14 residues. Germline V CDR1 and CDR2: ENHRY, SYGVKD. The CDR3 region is CAISESSVTDTQYF. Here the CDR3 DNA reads TGTGCCATCAGTGAGTCTTCGGTCACAGATACGCAGTATTTT.

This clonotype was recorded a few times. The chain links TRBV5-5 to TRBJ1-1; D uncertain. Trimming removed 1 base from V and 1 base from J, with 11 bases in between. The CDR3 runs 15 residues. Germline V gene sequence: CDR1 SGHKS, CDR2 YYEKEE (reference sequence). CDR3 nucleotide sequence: TGTGCCAGCAGCTTGTATCCCAACAAGAACACTGAAGCTTTCTTT. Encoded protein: CASSLYPNKNTEAFF.

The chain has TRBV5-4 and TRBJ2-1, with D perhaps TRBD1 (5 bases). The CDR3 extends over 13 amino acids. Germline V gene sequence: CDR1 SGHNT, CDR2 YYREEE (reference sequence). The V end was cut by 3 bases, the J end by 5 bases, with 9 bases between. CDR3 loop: CASSSDNHNEQFF. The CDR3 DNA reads TGTGCCAGCAGCTCGGACAATCACAATGAGCAGTTCTTC.

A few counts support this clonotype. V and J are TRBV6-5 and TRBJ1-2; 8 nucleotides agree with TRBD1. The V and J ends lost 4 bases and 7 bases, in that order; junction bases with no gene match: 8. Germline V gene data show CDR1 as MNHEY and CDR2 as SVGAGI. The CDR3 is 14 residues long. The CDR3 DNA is TGTGCCAGCAGTTTCTACAACGGACAGGGTGGCTACACCTTC. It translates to CASSFYNGQGGYTF.

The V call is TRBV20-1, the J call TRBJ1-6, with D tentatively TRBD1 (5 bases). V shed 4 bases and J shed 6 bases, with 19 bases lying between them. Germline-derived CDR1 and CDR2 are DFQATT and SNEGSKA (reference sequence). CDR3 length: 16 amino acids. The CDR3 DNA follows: TGCAGTGCTACTTCGGGATCCGGGACCCTTAATTCACCCCTCCACTTT. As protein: CSATSGSGTLNSPLHF.